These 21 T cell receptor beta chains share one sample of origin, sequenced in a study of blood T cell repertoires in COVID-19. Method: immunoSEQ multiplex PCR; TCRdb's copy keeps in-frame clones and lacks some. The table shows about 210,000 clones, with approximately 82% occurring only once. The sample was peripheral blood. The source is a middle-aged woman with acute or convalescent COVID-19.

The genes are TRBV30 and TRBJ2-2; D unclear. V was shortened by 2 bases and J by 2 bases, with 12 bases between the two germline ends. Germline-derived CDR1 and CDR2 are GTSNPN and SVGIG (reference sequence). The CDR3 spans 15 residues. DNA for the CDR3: TGTGCCTGGAGTATCAGACGGGTCAACACCGGGGAGCTGTTTTTT. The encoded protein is CAWSIRRVNTGELFF.

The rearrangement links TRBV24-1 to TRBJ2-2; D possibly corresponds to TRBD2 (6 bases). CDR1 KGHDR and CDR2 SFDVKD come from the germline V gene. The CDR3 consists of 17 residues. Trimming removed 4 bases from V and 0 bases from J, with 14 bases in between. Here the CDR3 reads CATSETGGTTNTGELFF. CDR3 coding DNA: TGTGCCACCAGTGAAACCGGGGGAACCACGAACACCGGGGAGCTGTTTTTT.

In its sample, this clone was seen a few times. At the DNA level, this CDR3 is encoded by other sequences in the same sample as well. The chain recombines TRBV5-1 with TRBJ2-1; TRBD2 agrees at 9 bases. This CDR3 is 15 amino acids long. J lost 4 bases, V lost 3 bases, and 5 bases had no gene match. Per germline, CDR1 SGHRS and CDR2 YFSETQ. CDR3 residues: CASSYSGGDYNEQFF. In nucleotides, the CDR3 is TGCGCCAGCAGCTATAGCGGGGGCGATTACAATGAGCAGTTCTTC.

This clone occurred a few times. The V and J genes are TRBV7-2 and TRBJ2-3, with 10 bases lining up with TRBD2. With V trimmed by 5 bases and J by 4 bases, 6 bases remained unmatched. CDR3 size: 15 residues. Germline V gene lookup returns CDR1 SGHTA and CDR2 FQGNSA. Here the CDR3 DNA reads TGTGCCAGCAGCCCCGAGCGGGGGGGTTCAGATACGCAGTATTTT. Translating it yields CASSPERGGSDTQYF.

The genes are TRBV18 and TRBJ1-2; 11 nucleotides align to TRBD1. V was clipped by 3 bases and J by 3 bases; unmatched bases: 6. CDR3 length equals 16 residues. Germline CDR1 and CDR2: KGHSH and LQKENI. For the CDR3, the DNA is TGTGCCAGCTCACCCGGACAGGGGGCGCAGGACTATGGCTACACCTTC. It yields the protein CASSPGQGAQDYGYTF.

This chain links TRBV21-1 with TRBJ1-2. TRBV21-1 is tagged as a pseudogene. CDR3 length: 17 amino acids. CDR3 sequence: CASSKQKGMRGARRYTF. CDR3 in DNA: TGTGCCAGCAGCAAGCAAAAGGGGATGCGGGGGGCGAGGCGCTACACCTTC.

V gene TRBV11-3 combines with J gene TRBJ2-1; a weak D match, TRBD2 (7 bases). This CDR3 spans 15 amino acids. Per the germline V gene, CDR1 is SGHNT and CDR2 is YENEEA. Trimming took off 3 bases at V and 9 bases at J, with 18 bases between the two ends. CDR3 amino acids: CASSFRGADLGEQFF. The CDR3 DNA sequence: TGTGCCAGCAGCTTCCGGGGGGCGGATCTTGGTGAGCAGTTCTTC.

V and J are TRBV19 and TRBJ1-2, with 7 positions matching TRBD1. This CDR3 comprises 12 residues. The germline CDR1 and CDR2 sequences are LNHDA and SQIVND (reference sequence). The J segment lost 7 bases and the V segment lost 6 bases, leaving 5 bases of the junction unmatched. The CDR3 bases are TGTGCCAGTAGGGACAGGATCTCTGGCTACACCTTC. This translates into CASRDRISGYTF.

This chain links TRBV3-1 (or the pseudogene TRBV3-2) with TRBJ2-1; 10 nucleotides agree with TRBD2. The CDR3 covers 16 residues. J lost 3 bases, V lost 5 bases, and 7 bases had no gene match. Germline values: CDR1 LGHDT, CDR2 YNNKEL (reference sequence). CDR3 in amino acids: CASSASGGAFYNEQFF. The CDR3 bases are TGTGCCAGCAGCGCCAGCGGGGGGGCCTTCTACAATGAGCAGTTCTTC.

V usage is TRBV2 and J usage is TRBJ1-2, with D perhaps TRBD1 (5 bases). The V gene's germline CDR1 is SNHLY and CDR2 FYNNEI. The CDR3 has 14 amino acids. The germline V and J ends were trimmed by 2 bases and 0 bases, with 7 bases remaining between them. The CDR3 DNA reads TGTGCCAGCAGTGAACAAGGGGCTAACTATGGCTACACCTTC. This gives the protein CASSEQGANYGYTF.

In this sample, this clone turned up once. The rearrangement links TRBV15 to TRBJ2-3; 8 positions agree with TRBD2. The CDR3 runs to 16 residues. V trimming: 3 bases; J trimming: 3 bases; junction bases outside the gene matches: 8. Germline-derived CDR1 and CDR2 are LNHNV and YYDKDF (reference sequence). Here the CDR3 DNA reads TGTGCCACCAGCAGGGGCGCTAGCGGGCAAACAGATACGCAGTATTTT. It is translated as CATSRGASGQTDTQYF. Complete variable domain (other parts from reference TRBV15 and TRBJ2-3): DAMVIQNPRYQVTQFGKPVTLSCSQTLNHNVMYWYQQKSSQAPKLLFHYYDKDFNNEADTPDNFQSRRPNTSFCFLDIRSPGLGDTAMYLCATSRGASGQTDTQYFGPGTRLTVL.

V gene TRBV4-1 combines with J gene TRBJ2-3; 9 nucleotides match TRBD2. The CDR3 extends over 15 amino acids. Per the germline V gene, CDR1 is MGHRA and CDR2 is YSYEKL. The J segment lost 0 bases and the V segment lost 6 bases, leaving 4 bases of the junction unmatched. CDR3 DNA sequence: TGCGCCAGCAGTTCTAGCGGGACTAGCACAGATACGCAGTATTTT. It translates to CASSSSGTSTDTQYF.

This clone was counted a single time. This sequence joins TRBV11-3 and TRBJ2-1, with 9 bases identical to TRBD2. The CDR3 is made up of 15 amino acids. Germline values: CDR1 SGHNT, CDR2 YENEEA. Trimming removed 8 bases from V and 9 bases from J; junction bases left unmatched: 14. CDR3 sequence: CASSGASGKFGEQFF. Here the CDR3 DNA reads TGTGCCAGCTCAGGGGCTAGCGGGAAGTTCGGTGAGCAGTTCTTC. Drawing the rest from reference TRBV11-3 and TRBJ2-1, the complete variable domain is EAGVVQSPRYKIIEKKQPVAFWCNPISGHNTLYWYLQNLGQGPELLIRYENEEAVDDSQLPKDRFSAERLKGVDSTLKIQPAELGDSAVYLCASSGASGKFGEQFFGPGTRLTVL.

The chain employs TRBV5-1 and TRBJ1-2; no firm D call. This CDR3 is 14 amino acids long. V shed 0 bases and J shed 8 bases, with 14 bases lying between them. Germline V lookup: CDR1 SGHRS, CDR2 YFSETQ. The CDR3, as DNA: TGCGCCAGCAGCTTGGTATCAGGAACCAGGGGCTACACCTTC. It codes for CASSLVSGTRGYTF.

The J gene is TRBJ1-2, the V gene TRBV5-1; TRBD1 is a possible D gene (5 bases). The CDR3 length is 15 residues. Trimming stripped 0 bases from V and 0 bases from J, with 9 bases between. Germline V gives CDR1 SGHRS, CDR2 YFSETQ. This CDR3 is CASSLEQGSNYGYTF. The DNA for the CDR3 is TGCGCCAGCAGCTTGGAGCAGGGCTCTAACTATGGCTACACCTTC.

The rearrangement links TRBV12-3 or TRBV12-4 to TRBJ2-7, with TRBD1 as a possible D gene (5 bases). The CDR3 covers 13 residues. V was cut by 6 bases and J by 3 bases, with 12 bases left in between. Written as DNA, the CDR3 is TGTGCCAGCAGACCCGACAGCCACTACGAGCAGTACTTC. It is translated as CASRPDSHYEQYF.

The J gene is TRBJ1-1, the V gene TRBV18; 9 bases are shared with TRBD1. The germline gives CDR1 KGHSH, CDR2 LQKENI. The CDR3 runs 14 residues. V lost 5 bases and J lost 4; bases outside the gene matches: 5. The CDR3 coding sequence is TGTGCCAGCTCAGAGGGACAGGGTGGCACTGAAGCTTTCTTT. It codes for CASSEGQGGTEAFF.

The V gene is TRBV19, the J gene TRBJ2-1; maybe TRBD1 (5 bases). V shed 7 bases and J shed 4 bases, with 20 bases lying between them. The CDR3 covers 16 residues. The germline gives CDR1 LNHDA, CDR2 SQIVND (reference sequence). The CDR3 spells CASTPSKGLVYNEQFF. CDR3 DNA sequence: TGTGCCAGTACCCCATCGAAGGGGTTGGTGTACAATGAGCAGTTCTTC.

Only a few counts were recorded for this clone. The CDR3 region is CAWRVGRGNTIYF. CDR3 in DNA: TGTGCCTGGAGGGTGGGGAGAGGAAACACCATATATTTT. The chain carries TRBV30 and TRBJ1-3; D gene ambiguous. Trimming removed 3 bases from V and 4 bases from J, with 10 bases in between. This CDR3 contains 13 residues. Germline CDR1 is GTSNPN and CDR2 is SVGIG (reference sequence).

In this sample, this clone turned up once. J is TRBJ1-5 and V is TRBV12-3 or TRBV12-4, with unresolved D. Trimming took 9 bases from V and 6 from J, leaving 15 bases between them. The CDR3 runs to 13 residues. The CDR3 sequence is CASSFGLGQPQHF. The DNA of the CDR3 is TGTGCCAGTAGCTTCGGGTTGGGTCAGCCCCAGCATTTT.

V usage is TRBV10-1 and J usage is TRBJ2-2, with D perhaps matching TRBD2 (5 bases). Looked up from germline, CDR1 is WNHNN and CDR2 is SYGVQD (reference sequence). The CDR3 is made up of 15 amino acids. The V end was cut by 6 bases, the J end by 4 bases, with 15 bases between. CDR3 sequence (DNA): TGCGCCAGCAGGCCCGGGGATGGGAGCACCGGGGAGCTGTTTTTT. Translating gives CASRPGDGSTGELFF.